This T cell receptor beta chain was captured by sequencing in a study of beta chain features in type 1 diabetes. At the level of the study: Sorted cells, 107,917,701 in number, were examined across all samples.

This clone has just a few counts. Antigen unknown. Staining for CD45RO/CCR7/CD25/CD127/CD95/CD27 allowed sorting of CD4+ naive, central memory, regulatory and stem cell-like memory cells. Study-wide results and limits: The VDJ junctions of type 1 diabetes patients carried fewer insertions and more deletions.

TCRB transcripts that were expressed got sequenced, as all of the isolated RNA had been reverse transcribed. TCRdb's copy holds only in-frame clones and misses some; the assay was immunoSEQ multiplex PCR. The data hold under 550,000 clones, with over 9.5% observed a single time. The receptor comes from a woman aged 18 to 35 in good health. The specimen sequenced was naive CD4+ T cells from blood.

The CDR3: CASSARDSILGQFF. DNA for the CDR3: TGTGCCAGCAGCGCCCGGGACTCAATCCTCGGGCAGTTCTTC. V is TRBV7-9 and J is TRBJ2-1, with TRBD2 as a possible D gene (6 bases). The V gene lost 5 bases and the J gene lost 12 bases, with 20 bases spanning the gap. CDR1 and CDR2 (germline): SEHNR, FQNEAQ (reference sequence). This CDR3 contains 14 residues.